These 26 T cell receptor beta chains were sequenced from one sample in a study of T cell repertoires in cytomegalovirus infection. TCRdb re-called the reads with MiXCR, one entry per CDR3 protein. The data show roughly 180,000 distinct CDR3 sequences, with about a sixth seen just once and approximately 25% held by the top ten. The sequencing sample was made of CD8+ T cells from PBMCs. The receptors stem from a human donor in good health (CMV status not recorded). Some clones in this sample may be carry-over from other donors' samples.

This clonotype occurred a few times. The V call is TRBV5-5, the J call TRBJ2-3; D is unresolved. V lost 4 bases, J lost 7 bases, and 19 bases lay in between. The V gene's germline CDR1 is SGHKS and CDR2 YYEKEE (reference sequence). This CDR3 has 15 residues. This chain's CDR3 is CASSPPSTSRHTQYF. CDR3 nucleotides: TGTGCCAGCAGCCCTCCGTCCACCTCACGGCATACGCAGTATTTT.

This clonotype showed up just a few times. The chain employs TRBV10-3 and TRBJ2-1, with 9 bases lining up with TRBD1. V gave up 4 bases and J gave up 8 bases; unmatched junction bases: 9. In germline, CDR1 is ENHRY, CDR2 SYGVKD. The CDR3 is 15 residues long. In nucleotides, the CDR3 is TGTGCCATCAGTGTCTGGACAGGGGTTTTGGATGAGCAGTTCTTC. Residues: CAISVWTGVLDEQFF.

V usage is TRBV20-1 and J usage is TRBJ1-2, with 9 bases matching TRBD1. The CDR3 consists of 15 residues. Germline lookup yields CDR1 DFQATT and CDR2 SNEGSKA (reference sequence). Unmatched junction bases numbered 18, after V lost 6 bases and J lost 10 bases. In DNA, the CDR3 is TGCAGTGCGACCCCCGAGACAGGGGGTATAATCGACTACACCTTC. It translates to CSATPETGGIIDYTF.

In its sample, this clonotype was seen a few times. The chain uses TRBV24-1 and TRBJ2-7; 8 positions match TRBD1. Germline V gene lookup returns CDR1 KGHDR and CDR2 SFDVKD. The CDR3 has 16 residues. J was trimmed by 5 bases and V by 4 bases; bases with no gene match: 12. CDR3 sequence reads: CATSDQPIQGAHEQYF. CDR3 nucleotide sequence: TGTGCCACCAGTGACCAACCAATCCAGGGGGCGCACGAGCAGTACTTC.

In its sample, this clonotype was seen a few times. The chain carries TRBV7-3 and TRBJ1-6; 9 bases align to TRBD1. Per the germline V gene, CDR1 is SGHTA and CDR2 is FQGTGA. The CDR3 length is 19 residues. The ends lost 1 base at V and 8 bases at J; junction bases unmatched: 15. The CDR3 loop reads CASSLKPHGTGRSDSPLHF. CDR3 nucleotides: TGTGCCAGCAGCTTAAAACCCCACGGGACAGGGCGATCGGATTCACCCCTCCACTTT.

The rearrangement joins TRBV9 to TRBJ2-7, with 7 nucleotides matching TRBD1. Germline CDR1 and CDR2: SGDLS and YYNGEE. This CDR3 is 15 amino acids long. V lost 3 bases, J lost 2 bases, and 8 bases stayed unmatched. CDR3 nucleotide sequence: TGTGCCAGCAGCGAGGGACAGTGGATGACCTACGAGCAGTACTTC. Amino acid sequence: CASSEGQWMTYEQYF.

The V call is TRBV28, the J call TRBJ2-7; D is undetermined. Between the trimmed V and J ends, which lost 3 bases and 7 bases, there was a span of 13 bases. Germline CDR1 MDHEN, CDR2 SYDVKM. CDR3 length: 13 residues. CDR3: CASSFRAMGEQYF. For the CDR3, the DNA is TGTGCCAGCAGTTTTAGGGCGATGGGGGAGCAGTACTTC. The full variable domain, with the rest looked up from reference TRBV28 and TRBJ2-7, is DVKVTQSSRYLVKRTGEKVFLECVQDMDHENMFWYRQDPGLGLRLIYFSYDVKMKEKGDIPEGYSVSREKKERFSLILESASTNQTSMYLCASSFRAMGEQYFGPGTRLTVT.

This clonotype was seen more than once but under ten times. V usage is TRBV7-2 and J usage is TRBJ2-1; no definite D call. In germline, CDR1 is SGHTA, CDR2 FQGNSA. CDR3 size: 16 residues. V was shortened by 2 bases and J by 12 bases, with 23 bases between the two germline ends. CDR3 sequence (DNA): TGTGCCAGCAGCTTAACCCCCTTCTTGCGGCCCGTATTGCAGTTCTTC. This translates into CASSLTPFLRPVLQFF.

This clonotype came up a few times. V gene TRBV6-6 combines with J gene TRBJ2-3; 9 bases match TRBD1. This CDR3 comprises 15 residues. The trim removed 6 bases at V and 2 bases at J, leaving 6 bases unmatched. CDR1 is MNHNY and CDR2 is SVGAGI in the germline V gene (reference sequence). The CDR3 DNA reads TGTGCCAGCAGCCTCCGGGACAGGGTCACAGATACGCAGTATTTT. Protein product: CASSLRDRVTDTQYF.

This chain links TRBV28 with TRBJ1-5, with 11 bases lining up with TRBD1. There are 15 residues in the CDR3. V was clipped by 6 bases and J by 7 bases; unmatched bases: 8. Germline CDR1 is MDHEN and CDR2 is SYDVKM. The CDR3 reads CASRKKGQGVQPQHF. CDR3 DNA: TGTGCCAGCAGGAAGAAGGGACAGGGGGTCCAGCCCCAGCATTTT. The variable domain in full, with the rest retrieved from reference TRBV28 and TRBJ1-5, is DVKVTQSSRYLVKRTGEKVFLECVQDMDHENMFWYRQDPGLGLRLIYFSYDVKMKEKGDIPEGYSVSREKKERFSLILESASTNQTSMYLCASRKKGQGVQPQHFGDGTRLSIL.

The J gene is TRBJ2-1, the V gene TRBV13; D may correspond to TRBD1 or TRBD2 (6 bases each). V lost 3 bases to trimming and J lost 1 base, with 16 bases between them. CDR1 PRHDT and CDR2 FYEKMQ come from the germline V gene (reference sequence). The CDR3 sequence is 17 residues long. The CDR3 DNA reads as TGTGCCAGCAGCTTCGGACGGGGGCCCCCATCCTACAATGAGCAGTTCTTC. Translation: CASSFGRGPPSYNEQFF.

The chain couples TRBV7-9 to TRBJ2-5, with 8 bases lining up with TRBD1. V shed 4 bases, J shed 2 bases, and the junction held 3 bases outside the gene matches. This CDR3 has 14 amino acids. Looked up from germline, CDR1 is SEHNR and CDR2 is FQNEAQ (reference sequence). The CDR3 loop is CASSSRDRQETQYF. The CDR3, as DNA: TGTGCCAGCAGCTCCCGGGACAGGCAAGAGACCCAGTACTTC.

This clonotype was seen ten or more times. The V and J genes are TRBV7-9 and TRBJ2-7; D might be TRBD1 (6 bases). V was shortened by 1 base and J by 3 bases, with 16 bases between the two germline ends. The CDR3 contains 16 residues. Looked up from germline, CDR1 is SEHNR and CDR2 is FQNEAQ (reference sequence). The CDR3 nucleotides read TGTGCCAGCAGCTTAGTTGGACAGCTCGCCTACTACGAGCAGTACTTC. Its protein product is CASSLVGQLAYYEQYF.

This clonotype was counted only a few times. The rearrangement links TRBV29-1 to TRBJ1-1, with D unclear. Germline V CDR1 and CDR2: SQVTM, ANQGSEA. The CDR3 extends over 11 amino acids. Trimming took off 4 bases at V and 5 bases at J, with 8 bases between the two ends. The CDR3 DNA is TGCAGCGTTGTTGGCGGTACTGAAGCTTTCTTT. Translated, it gives CSVVGGTEAFF.

V is TRBV7-9 and J is TRBJ2-1, with 12 nucleotides matching TRBD2. Germline CDR1 reads SEHNR; CDR2 reads FQNEAQ (reference sequence). This CDR3 is built from 16 residues. Losses at the gene ends were 4 bases for V and 6 bases for J; bases not matched to a gene: 7. For the CDR3, the DNA is TGTGCCAGCAGCTCTACTCTAGCGGGGGGGCGCAATGAGCAGTTCTTC. Encoded protein: CASSSTLAGGRNEQFF. Based on the CDR3 plus reference TRBV7-9 and TRBJ2-1, the full variable domain is DTGVSQNPRHKITKRGQNVTFRCDPISEHNRLYWYRQTLGQGPEFLTYFQNEAQLEKSRLLSDRFSAERPKGSFSTLEIQRTEQGDSAMYLCASSSTLAGGRNEQFFGPGTRLTVL.

The chain has TRBV7-9 and TRBJ1-2, with D uncertain. This CDR3 is built from 12 residues. V was clipped by 2 bases and J by 2 bases, with 3 bases between them. The germline V gene encodes CDR1 SEHNR and CDR2 FQNEAQ (reference sequence). DNA for the CDR3: TGTGCCAGCAGCTTATACAACTATGGCTACACCTTC. Translation gives CASSLYNYGYTF. The variable domain in full, with the rest retrieved from reference TRBV7-9 and TRBJ1-2, is DTGVSQNPRHKITKRGQNVTFRCDPISEHNRLYWYRQTLGQGPEFLTYFQNEAQLEKSRLLSDRFSAERPKGSFSTLEIQRTEQGDSAMYLCASSLYNYGYTFGSGTRLTVV.

The chain is built from TRBV4-3 and TRBJ2-7, with 7 bases matching TRBD1. Germline lookup yields CDR1 LGHNA and CDR2 YSLEER. V lost 0 bases to trimming and J lost 2 bases; unmatched junction nucleotides: 7. The CDR3 loop spans 16 amino acids. The CDR3 nucleotides are TGCGCCAGCAGCCAAGATCGATGGCAGGGGGCCTACGAGCAGTACTTC. Translated, it gives CASSQDRWQGAYEQYF.

This rearrangement joins TRBV13 to TRBJ2-3; 8 nucleotides line up with TRBD1. Germline CDR1 is PRHDT and CDR2 is FYEKMQ (reference sequence). V shed 5 bases and J 1 base; nucleotides not matched to a gene: 8. The CDR3 has 16 amino acids. The CDR3 nucleotides read TGTGCCAGCAGCGAAACAGGGGGTTCTGGCACAGATACGCAGTATTTT. The encoded protein is CASSETGGSGTDTQYF. The variable domain in full, with the rest retrieved from reference TRBV13 and TRBJ2-3, is AAGVIQSPRHLIKEKRETATLKCYPIPRHDTVYWYQQGPGQDPQFLISFYEKMQSDKGSIPDRFSAQQFSDYHSELNMSSLELGDSALYFCASSETGGSGTDTQYFGPGTRLTVL.

The chain has TRBV6-5 and TRBJ1-2, with a possible D match to TRBD1 (6 bases). The CDR3 totals 13 residues. Germline lookup yields CDR1 MNHEY and CDR2 SVGAGI. V lost 2 bases and J lost 7, with 11 bases in between. The CDR3 region is CASSYDGGFGYTF. In DNA, the CDR3 is TGTGCCAGCAGTTACGATGGGGGCTTTGGCTACACCTTC.

This clonotype was observed a few times. The V call is TRBV20-1, the J call TRBJ1-3, with 9 bases matching TRBD1. CDR1 is DFQATT, CDR2 SNEGSKA, per germline (reference sequence). The CDR3 contains 16 residues. The trim removed 1 base at V and 4 bases at J, leaving 8 bases unmatched. The CDR3 nucleotides are TGCAGTGCTAGAGGCTTACAGGGGGCGTACGGAAACACCATATATTTT. Its translation: CSARGLQGAYGNTIYF.

The chain uses TRBV19 and TRBJ2-5; D call uncertain. The V and J ends lost 6 bases and 0 bases respectively, with 11 bases between them. The germline V gene has CDR1 LNHDA and CDR2 SQIVND (reference sequence). This CDR3 is built from 14 residues. This CDR3 reads CASSDLQHQETQYF. For the CDR3, the DNA is TGTGCCAGTAGCGACCTACAACACCAAGAGACCCAGTACTTC.

The genes are TRBV4-3 and TRBJ2-5; D might be TRBD1 or TRBD2, each matching 5 bases. V lost 0 bases and J 4 bases, leaving 21 bases between the germline ends. The CDR3 has 18 amino acids. From germline, CDR1 is LGHNA and CDR2 YSLEER. CDR3 sequence reads: CASSQDTTGPYSGETQYF. For the CDR3, the DNA is TGCGCCAGCAGCCAAGATACGACGGGACCGTACTCAGGAGAGACCCAGTACTTC.

V usage is TRBV6-2 or TRBV6-3 and J usage is TRBJ1-5; no clear D. Germline loops: CDR1 MNHEY, CDR2 SVGEGT. V lost 2 bases to trimming and J lost 4 bases, with 6 bases between them. CDR3 length equals 13 residues. DNA of the CDR3: TGTGCCAGCAGTTACCCGGGGAATCAGCCCCAGCATTTT. Its protein is CASSYPGNQPQHF.

This clonotype has just a few counts. V and J are TRBV28 and TRBJ2-7; D may be TRBD2 (5 bases). Trimming stripped 10 bases from V and 3 bases from J, with 13 bases between. Germline V gives CDR1 MDHEN, CDR2 SYDVKM. The CDR3 spans 12 residues. The CDR3 here is CATSPDFYEQYF. The DNA for the CDR3 is TGTGCCACCTCCCCGGACTTCTACGAGCAGTACTTC.

This clonotype was found many times. The V call is TRBV7-8, the J call TRBJ2-1; TRBD2 aligns across 9 bases. CDR3 length equals 15 residues. The germline V gene has CDR1 SGHVS and CDR2 FQNEAQ. Germline trimming cut 1 base from V and 6 bases from J; bases unmatched to any gene: 4. Here the CDR3 DNA reads TGTGCCAGCAGCTTAGTTGCGGGGGGGCGCAATGAGCAGTTCTTC. Translated, it gives CASSLVAGGRNEQFF.

The chain joins TRBV7-2 to TRBJ2-2; TRBD1 matches 7 bases. Germline assignment: CDR1 SGHTA and CDR2 FQGNSA. The CDR3 is 16 amino acids. The trim removed 8 bases at V and 5 bases at J, leaving 14 bases unmatched. For the CDR3, the DNA is TGTGCCAGCCCTCTTCTGGGACAGAGCGTGACCGGGGAGCTGTTTTTT. Its translation: CASPLLGQSVTGELFF.